This TCR beta chain emerged from a study of blood T cells in healthy people across ages. For this clonotype: Its antigen is not known.

Donors were systemically healthy Caucasian individuals from Russia aged roughly 6 to 100 years. Each sample gave at least 7 million isolated PBMCs. There were at least 5 micrograms of total RNA extracted from every sample. Broader study findings: The fall in TCR beta diversity per million T cells was roughly linear with age.

The germline gives CDR1 LNHNV, CDR2 YYDKDF (reference sequence). Germline trimming cut 1 base from V and 7 bases from J; bases unmatched to any gene: 4. There are 14 residues in the CDR3. PCR was performed a second time for roughly 7 to 11 cycles using a sample-barcoded 5' primer and a J-beta primer mix. In TCRdb, the 5' RACE reads were re-called with MiXCR into one record per CDR3 protein. Of around 800,000 distinct CDR3 sequences listed, approximately 65% are singletons. Sequenced input: blood. The receptor comes from a man aged 25-40 years in good health. The rearrangement links TRBV15 to TRBJ2-7, with 10 bases matching TRBD1. The CDR3 region is CATSRAGTGDEQYF. CDR3 sequence (DNA): TGTGCCACCAGCAGAGCCGGGACAGGGGATGAGCAGTACTTC.